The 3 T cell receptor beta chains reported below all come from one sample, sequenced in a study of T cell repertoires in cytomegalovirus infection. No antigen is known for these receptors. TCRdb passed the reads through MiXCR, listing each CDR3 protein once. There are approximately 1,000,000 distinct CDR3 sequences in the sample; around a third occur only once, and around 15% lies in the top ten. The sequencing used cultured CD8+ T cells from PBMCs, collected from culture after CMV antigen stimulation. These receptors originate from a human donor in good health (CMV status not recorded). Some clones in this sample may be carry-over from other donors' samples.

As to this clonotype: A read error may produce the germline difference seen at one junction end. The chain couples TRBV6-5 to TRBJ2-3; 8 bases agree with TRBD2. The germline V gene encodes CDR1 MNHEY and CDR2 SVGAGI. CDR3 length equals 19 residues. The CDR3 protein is CANSYTGGLGATSTDTQYF. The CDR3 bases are TGTGCCAACAGTTACACGGGGGGGCTTGGGGCCACTAGCACAGATACGCAGTATTTT.

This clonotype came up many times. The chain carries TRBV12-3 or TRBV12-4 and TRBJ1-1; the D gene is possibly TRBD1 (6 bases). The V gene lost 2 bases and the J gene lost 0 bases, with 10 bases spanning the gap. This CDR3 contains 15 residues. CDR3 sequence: CASSLRGHMNTEAFF. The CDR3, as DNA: TGTGCCAGCAGTTTAAGGGGACACATGAACACTGAAGCTTTCTTT.

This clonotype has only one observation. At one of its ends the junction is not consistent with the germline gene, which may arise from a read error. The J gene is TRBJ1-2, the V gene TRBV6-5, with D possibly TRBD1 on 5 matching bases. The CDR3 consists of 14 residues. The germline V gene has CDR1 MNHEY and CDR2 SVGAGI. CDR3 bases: TGTGCCAGCAGTTACTCTCAGGGCGACTATGACTACACCTTC. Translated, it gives CASSYSQGDYDYTF.